Sequencing of this T cell receptor (beta chain) was carried out in a study of cytomegalovirus exposure and HLA in healthy donors. The PCR ran on 60 Vbeta and 13 Jbeta primers. Repertoires were generated with immunoSEQ multiplex PCR, while TCRdb's copy carries only in-frame clones and drops some. The profile covers around 130,000 clones, with roughly 84% appearing a single time and roughly 1.8% taken by the ten largest. From germline, CDR1 is SGHNT and CDR2 YENEEA. CDR3 length: 15 amino acids. V gave up 1 base and J gave up 3 bases, with 10 bases separating them. This TCR came from a boy between 5 and 17 years old in good health and CMV-seronegative. The sequencing sample was made of PBMCs. The rearrangement links TRBV11-3 to TRBJ1-5; TRBD1 might be the D (5 bases). The CDR3 is CASSLVGHNNQPQHF. The DNA for the CDR3 is TGTGCCAGCAGCTTAGTCGGACATAACAATCAGCCCCAGCATTTT.